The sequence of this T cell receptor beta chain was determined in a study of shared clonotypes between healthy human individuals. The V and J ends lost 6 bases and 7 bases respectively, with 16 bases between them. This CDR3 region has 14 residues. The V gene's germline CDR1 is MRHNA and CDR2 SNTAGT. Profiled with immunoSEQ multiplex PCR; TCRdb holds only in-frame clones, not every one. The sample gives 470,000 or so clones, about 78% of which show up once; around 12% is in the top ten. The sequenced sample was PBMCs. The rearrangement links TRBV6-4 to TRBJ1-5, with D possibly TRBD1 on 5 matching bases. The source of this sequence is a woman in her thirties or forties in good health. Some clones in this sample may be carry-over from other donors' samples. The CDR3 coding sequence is TGTGCCAGCAGCGAGCAGGCAGGGCAACAGCCCCAGCATTTT. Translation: CASSEQAGQQPQHF.